These 2 T cell receptor beta chains share one sample of origin, sequenced in a study of neurological immune-mediated disorders. TCRdb re-derived calls from the 5' RACE reads in MiXCR, one entry per CDR3 protein. This sample has some 15,000 distinct CDR3 sequences, with over 9.5% found just once. The sample taken for sequencing was PBMCs. These receptors were obtained from a woman aged 35 to 49 in good health.

This clonotype was seen many times. The chain couples TRBV28 to TRBJ2-1; 10 bases are a match to TRBD1. CDR3 size: 15 residues. V shed 2 bases, J shed 4 bases, and the junction held 2 bases outside the gene matches. CDR1 is MDHEN, CDR2 SYDVKM, per germline. DNA for the CDR3: TGTGCCAGCAGTTTAGGGACAGGGGTATACAATGAGCAGTTCTTC. This encodes CASSLGTGVYNEQFF.

This clonotype has ten or more counts. J is TRBJ2-5 and V is TRBV20-1; D is uncertain. The length of the CDR3 is 14 residues. The V gene's germline CDR1 is DFQATT and CDR2 SNEGSKA (reference sequence). Trimming removed 2 bases from V and 2 bases from J, with 12 bases in between. The CDR3 loop reads CSARSTQKQETQYF. CDR3 nucleotide sequence: TGCAGTGCTAGATCTACACAGAAACAAGAGACCCAGTACTTC.